This TCR beta chain was obtained from a study of T-cell memory formation after mild COVID-19. Study details: Most TCR clusters belonged to a single donor. Study-wide results and limits: CD4/CD8 balance characterized clones contracting day 15 to 85, and CD4+ skew characterized later expanders.

MiXCR was run by TCRdb on the 5' RACE reads, yielding one entry per CDR3 protein. The profile shows fewer than 350,000 distinct CDR3 sequences, 15% to 20% of them singletons. In this sample, this clonotype turned up a few times. Its antigen is undetermined. CDR1 and CDR2 (germline): LGHNA, YNFKEQ. The V segment lost 1 base and the J segment 5 bases; nucleotides outside the gene matches: 12. The CDR3 spans 17 residues. The sequence was collected from a man aged 18 to 30 who had mild COVID-19 (a few samples of this study predate the infection). Cell type and time point are not known. The V and J genes are TRBV4-2 and TRBJ2-3; 7 bases map to TRBD2. The sequenced sample consisted of PBMCs or a T cell subset sorted from them (not recorded which). This CDR3 is CASSQAPSSGAGDTQYF. In DNA form, the CDR3 reads TGTGCCAGCAGCCAAGCGCCTTCGAGCGGGGCCGGAGATACGCAGTATTTT.